These T cell receptor beta chains were read from a single sample in a study of technical replicates of blood from several donors. The protocol was immunoSEQ multiplex PCR, while the TCRdb copy is restricted to in-frame clones and leaves out a portion. The repertoire holds more than 65,000 clones, with about 97% as singletons. The specimen was T cells isolated from PBMCs. These receptors were obtained from a human donor in good health. The CDR3 runs from the conserved cysteine through the conserved F or W. Each record gives: D gene, V gene, J gene, clone size, CDR3 DNA, CDR3 protein. The D gene is left open where the match is weak. Size is omitted from some rows. Given values are once, few, many or a class for expanded clones.

>TRBD2|TRBV27|TRBJ2-1|NA
TGTGCCAGCGTATCGCGGGAGTCATACAATGAGCAGTTCTTC
CASVSRESYNEQFF
>TRBD1|TRBV28|TRBJ2-3|NA
TGTGCCAGCAGGAAGGACAGGGGCACAGATACGCAGTATTTT
CASRKDRGTDTQYF
>TRBD1|TRBV5-1|TRBJ2-7|once
TGCGCCAGCAGCGGGGGGGACAGGGGCTTGGTTGTCGAGCAGTACTTC
CASSGGDRGLVVEQYF
>NA|TRBV28|TRBJ2-3|NA
TGTGCCAGCAGTTTAACCGGGATTAGCACAGATACGCAGTATTTT
CASSLTGISTDTQYF
>NA|TRBV27|TRBJ1-5|once
TGTGCCAGCAGCCAGTGGGCCCCATCATATAGCAATCAGCCCCAGCATTTT
CASSQWAPSYSNQPQHF
>TRBD2|TRBV25-1|TRBJ2-7|NA
TGTGCCAGCAGTGACGGGAGACTAGCGGGATACGAGCAGTACTTC
CASSDGRLAGYEQYF
>NA|TRBV6-5|TRBJ2-2|NA
TGTGCCAGCAGTTCCTCTAGCGCTAAGAACACCGGGGAGCTGTTTTTT
CASSSSSAKNTGELFF
>TRBD1|TRBV29-1|TRBJ1-4|few
TGCAGCGTTGCCAGGGGGACTAATGAAAAACTGTTTTTT
CSVARGTNEKLFF
>NA|TRBV7-2|TRBJ1-1|once
TGTGCCAGCAGCTACTCACTGAACACTGAAGCTTTCTTT
CASSYSLNTEAFF
>NA|TRBV6-5|TRBJ2-2|NA
TGTGCCAGCAGTTATCGGGTGGCCGGGGAGCTGTTTTTT
CASSYRVAGELFF
>NA|TRBV18|TRBJ1-1|NA
TGTGCCAGCTCACCACCGAACAGGATGAACACTGAAGCTTTCTTT
CASSPPNRMNTEAFF
>TRBD2|TRBV4-1|TRBJ2-7|NA
TGCGCCAGCAGTACTAGCGGGAGTCGTAGCGAGCAGTACTTC
CASSTSGSRSEQYF
>TRBD2|TRBV7-9|TRBJ2-5|NA
TGTGCCAGCAGTCCGGACCCGGGACTACCAGAAGAGACCCAGTACTTC
CASSPDPGLPEETQYF
>NA|TRBV7-9|TRBJ2-7|once
TGTGCCAGCAGCTTAGCCTCGGCGGCCTACGAGCAGTACTTC
CASSLASAAYEQYF
>NA|TRBV7-3|TRBJ2-3|NA
TGTGCCAGCAGCTTTGGGGGGGCACATTTTGTAGATACGCAGTATTTT
CASSFGGAHFVDTQYF
>TRBD2|TRBV6-1|TRBJ2-1|once
TGTGCCAGCAGTGTACACCTAGCGGGAACCTACAATGAGCAGTTCTTC
CASSVHLAGTYNEQFF
>NA|TRBV7-9|TRBJ1-1|NA
TGTGCCAGCAGCTTAGGCCAGGGTGGTGAAGCTTTCTTT
CASSLGQGGEAFF
>TRBD2|TRBV7-8|TRBJ2-3|NA
TGTGCCAGCAGCTTAGGTCTAGCGGGATCCCCAGATACGCAGTATTTT
CASSLGLAGSPDTQYF
>NA|TRBV9|TRBJ2-3|NA
TGTGCCAGCAGTGCCGGAGCCCTCGGCACAGATACGCAGTATTTT
CASSAGALGTDTQYF
>TRBD2|TRBV11-3|TRBJ2-1|NA
TGTGCCAGCAGCTTAGATTCTACTAGCGCGCCCATACGGATCTTC
CASSLDSTSAPIRIF
>NA|TRBV27|TRBJ1-5|NA
TGTGCCAGCAGTAGCGGTCCCGGTCAGCCCCAGCATTTT
CASSSGPGQPQHF
>TRBD1|TRBV28|TRBJ2-2|NA
TGTGCCAGCAGTGACATACAGGGGGCGAGGGAGCTGTTTTTT
CASSDIQGARELFF
>NA|TRBV10-3|TRBJ2-7|NA
TGTGCCATCAGTGGAGTGTCCTACGAGCAGTACTTC
CAISGVSYEQYF
>TRBD2|TRBV5-1|TRBJ2-5|NA
TGCGCCAGCAGCCTCTCAAGCGGGAAGGGTCGGGAGACCCAGTACTTC
CASSLSSGKGRETQYF
>NA|TRBV30|TRBJ2-1|NA
TGTGCCTGGAGTGTGGTCTGGACAGCCAATGAGCAGTTCTTC
CAWSVVWTANEQFF
>NA|TRBV6-6|TRBJ1-5|NA
TGTGCCAGCAGTTACGGGGCAGAGAATCAGCCCCAGCATTTT
CASSYGAENQPQHF
>NA|TRBV6-1|TRBJ1-2|NA
TGTGCCAGCAGTGAAGCGCCAGGGAACTATGGCTACACCTTC
CASSEAPGNYGYTF
>TRBD1|TRBV5-6|TRBJ1-2|once
TGTGCCAGCAGCCTACAGGGGAACTATGGCTACACCTTC
CASSLQGNYGYTF
>TRBD2|TRBV6-4|TRBJ2-1|NA
TGTGCCAGCAGTGCTGGGACTAGCGGGATCTACAATGAGCAGTTCTTC
CASSAGTSGIYNEQFF
>TRBD2|TRBV4-1|TRBJ2-3|NA
TGCGCCAGCACCCTAGCGGGAGTTAGCACAGATACGCAGTATTTT
CASTLAGVSTDTQYF
>NA|TRBV7-6|TRBJ1-3|once
TGTGCCAGCAGCTTAGATGGACTTGCCTCCTCCCGGAGAAACACCATATATTTT
CASSLDGLASSRRNTIYF
>TRBD1|TRBV27|TRBJ2-2|NA
TGTGCCAGCAGTTTAGAAGGGGGCGACACCGGGGAGCTGTTTTTT
CASSLEGGDTGELFF
>TRBD2|TRBV7-9|TRBJ2-3|NA
TGTGCCAGCAGCTTAGGAGGACTAGCTTTTATCAGCACAGATACGCAGTATTTT
CASSLGGLAFISTDTQYF
>NA|TRBV6-5|TRBJ1-2|NA
TGTGCCAGCAGTTACGGTCGGTCTGGCTACACCTTC
CASSYGRSGYTF
>TRBD1|TRBV10-3|TRBJ1-1|NA
TGTGCCATCAGTGAGACAGGGGTCACTGAAGCTTTCTTT
CAISETGVTEAFF
>NA|TRBV15|TRBJ2-4|NA
TGTGCCACCAGCAGAGATCGAGGGCCGCGGAACATTCAGTACTTC
CATSRDRGPRNIQYF
>NA|TRBV4-2|TRBJ2-3|NA
TGTGCCAGCAGCTCGCGCAACTTTGCAACCGATACGCAGTATTTT
CASSSRNFATDTQYF
>NA|TRBV11-2|TRBJ2-7|NA
TGTGCCAGCAGCTTAGGACCTCAGGGCTACGAGCAGTACTTC
CASSLGPQGYEQYF
>TRBD1|TRBV10-2|TRBJ1-1|NA
TGCGCCACCTCGGACAGGAGCAATAGTGAAGCTTTCTTT
CATSDRSNSEAFF
>NA|TRBV4-3|TRBJ2-1|NA
TGCGCCAGCAGCCAGAACAGGGGAGGTCCGGGATACAATGAGCAGTTCTTC
CASSQNRGGPGYNEQFF
>TRBD1|TRBV11-3|TRBJ2-7|NA
TGTGCCAGCAGCTCGGGACAGGCGTCACCCTACGAGCAGTACTTC
CASSSGQASPYEQYF
>TRBD2|TRBV18|TRBJ2-3|NA
TGTGCCAGCTCCCCGGGACTAGCTTCTGATACGCAGTATTTT
CASSPGLASDTQYF
>NA|TRBV15|TRBJ1-5|NA
TGTGCCACCAGCACAGGGTTGCGACAGCCCCAGCATTTT
CATSTGLRQPQHF
>TRBD1|TRBV10-2|TRBJ1-2|once
TGCGCCAGCAGGGCCGGGACAGGGAGCTATGGCTACACCTTC
CASRAGTGSYGYTF
>TRBD1|TRBV7-9|TRBJ1-4|once
TGTGCCAGCAGCATCCCGACCAGGGGGGAAAAACTGTTTTTT
CASSIPTRGEKLFF
>TRBD1|TRBV6-5|TRBJ1-2|NA
TGTGCCAGCAGTTACTCTTCTGGACAGGGGCTCTATGGCTACACCTTC
CASSYSSGQGLYGYTF
>TRBD1|TRBV5-6|TRBJ1-2|NA
TGTGCCAGCAGCTTGTCTAACAGGGGACACTATGGCTACACCTTC
CASSLSNRGHYGYTF
>NA|TRBV6-4|TRBJ1-4|NA
TGTGCCAGCACCTTTGCAACTAATGAAAAACTGTTTTTT
CASTFATNEKLFF
>NA|TRBV6-1|TRBJ2-7|NA
TGTGCCAGCAGGGCTAGCTACGAGCAGTACTTC
CASRASYEQYF
>NA|TRBV28|TRBJ1-1|NA
TGTGCCAGCAGCCCCACAGGGTTTTACACTGAAGCTTTCTTT
CASSPTGFYTEAFF
>TRBD2|TRBV27|TRBJ2-1|NA
TGTGCCAGCAGGTCAATTACCCGGGGGGGTGCCTACAATGAGCAGTTCTTC
CASRSITRGGAYNEQFF
>NA|TRBV20-1|TRBJ1-1|NA
TGCAGTGCTCGACAGATCACTGAAGCTTTCTTT
CSARQITEAFF
>TRBD1|TRBV7-3|TRBJ2-1|NA
TGTGCCAGCAGCTCCTTAGGGACAGGGCACAATGAGCAGTTCTTC
CASSSLGTGHNEQFF
>NA|TRBV2|TRBJ1-1|NA
TGTGCCAGCAGTGTACAGGGCGTCACTGAAGCTTTCTTT
CASSVQGVTEAFF
>NA|TRBV6-4|TRBJ2-3|NA
TGTGCCAGCCGTCGAGAAAGCGGCACAGATACGCAGTATTTT
CASRRESGTDTQYF